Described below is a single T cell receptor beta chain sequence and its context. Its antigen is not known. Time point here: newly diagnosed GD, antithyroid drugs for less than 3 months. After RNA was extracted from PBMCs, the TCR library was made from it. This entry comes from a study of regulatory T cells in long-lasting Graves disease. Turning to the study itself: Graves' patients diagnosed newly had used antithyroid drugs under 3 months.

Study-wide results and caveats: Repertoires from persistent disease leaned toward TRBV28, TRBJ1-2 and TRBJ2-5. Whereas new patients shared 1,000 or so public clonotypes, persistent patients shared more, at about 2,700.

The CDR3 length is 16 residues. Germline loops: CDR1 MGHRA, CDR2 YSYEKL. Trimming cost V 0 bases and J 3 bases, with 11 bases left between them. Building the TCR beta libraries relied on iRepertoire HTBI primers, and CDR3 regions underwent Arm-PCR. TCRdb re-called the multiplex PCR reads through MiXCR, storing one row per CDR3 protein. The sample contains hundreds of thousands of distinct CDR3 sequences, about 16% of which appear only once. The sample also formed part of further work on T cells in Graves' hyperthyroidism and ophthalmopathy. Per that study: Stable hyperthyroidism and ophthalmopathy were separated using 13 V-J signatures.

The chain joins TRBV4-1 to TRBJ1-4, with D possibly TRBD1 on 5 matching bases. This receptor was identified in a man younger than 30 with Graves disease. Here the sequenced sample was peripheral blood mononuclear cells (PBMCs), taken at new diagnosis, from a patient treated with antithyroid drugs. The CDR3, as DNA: TGCGCCAGCAGCCAAGATCGAGGGGAACCTAATGAAAAACTGTTTTTT. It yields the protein CASSQDRGEPNEKLFF.